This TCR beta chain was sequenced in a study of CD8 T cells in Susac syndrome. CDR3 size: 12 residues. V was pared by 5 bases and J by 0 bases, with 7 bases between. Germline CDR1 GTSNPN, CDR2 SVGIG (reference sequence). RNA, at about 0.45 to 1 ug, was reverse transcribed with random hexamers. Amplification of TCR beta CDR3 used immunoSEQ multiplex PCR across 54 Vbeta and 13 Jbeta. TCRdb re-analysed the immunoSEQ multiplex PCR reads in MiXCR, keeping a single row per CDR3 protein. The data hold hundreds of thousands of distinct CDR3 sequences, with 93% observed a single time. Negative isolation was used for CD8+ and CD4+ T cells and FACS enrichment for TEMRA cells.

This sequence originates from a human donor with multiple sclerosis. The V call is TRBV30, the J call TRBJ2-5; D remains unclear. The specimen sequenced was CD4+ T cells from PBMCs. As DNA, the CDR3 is TGTGCCTGGGGAAGAGACCAAGAGACCCAGTACTTC. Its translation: CAWGRDQETQYF.